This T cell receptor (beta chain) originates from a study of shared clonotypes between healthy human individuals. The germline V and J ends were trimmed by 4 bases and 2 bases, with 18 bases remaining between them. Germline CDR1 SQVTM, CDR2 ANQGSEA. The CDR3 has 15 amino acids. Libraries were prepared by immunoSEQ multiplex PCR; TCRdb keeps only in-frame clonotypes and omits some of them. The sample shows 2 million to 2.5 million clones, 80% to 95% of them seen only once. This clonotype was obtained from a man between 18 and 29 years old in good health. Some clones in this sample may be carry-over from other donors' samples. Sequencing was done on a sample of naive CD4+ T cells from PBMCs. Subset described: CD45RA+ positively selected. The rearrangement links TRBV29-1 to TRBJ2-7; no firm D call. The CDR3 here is CSVVPGTVYTYEQYF. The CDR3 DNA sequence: TGCAGCGTTGTCCCCGGTACAGTTTACACCTACGAGCAGTACTTC.